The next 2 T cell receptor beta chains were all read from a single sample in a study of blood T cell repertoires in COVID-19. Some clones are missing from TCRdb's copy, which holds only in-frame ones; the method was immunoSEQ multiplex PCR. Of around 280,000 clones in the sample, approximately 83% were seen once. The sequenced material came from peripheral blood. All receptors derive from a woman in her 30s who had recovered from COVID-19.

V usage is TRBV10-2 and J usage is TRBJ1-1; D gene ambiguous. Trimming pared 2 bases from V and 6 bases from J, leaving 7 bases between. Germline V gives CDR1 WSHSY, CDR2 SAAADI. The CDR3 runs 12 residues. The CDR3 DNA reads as TGCGCCAGCAGTGAGATTGGCTCTGAAGCTTTCTTT. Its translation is CASSEIGSEAFF.

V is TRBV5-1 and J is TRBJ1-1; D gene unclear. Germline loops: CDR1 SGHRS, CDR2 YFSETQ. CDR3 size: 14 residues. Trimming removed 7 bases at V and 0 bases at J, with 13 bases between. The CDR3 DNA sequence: TGCGCCAGCCACGGGGAGAATATGAACACTGAAGCTTTCTTT. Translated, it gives CASHGENMNTEAFF.